The 2 T cell receptor beta chains presented below share a single source sample, sequenced in a study of cytomegalovirus exposure and HLA in healthy donors. Vbeta (60) and Jbeta (13) primers were used in the PCR. Profiled with immunoSEQ multiplex PCR; TCRdb holds only in-frame clones, not every one. This table has 150,000 to 200,000 clones, over 75% appearing once. Sequencing was done on a sample of PBMCs. All receptors derive from a man aged 35-49 years in good health and CMV-seropositive.

This clone turned up a few times. The chain uses TRBV7-3 and TRBJ2-5, with 9 bases identical to TRBD1. This CDR3 has 14 residues. The V gene end was trimmed by 4 bases and the J gene end by 5 bases; junction bases not matched to a gene: 5. Germline values: CDR1 SGHTA, CDR2 FQGTGA. In nucleotides, the CDR3 is TGTGCCAGCAGCTCACAGGGGGCCGGGGAGACCCAGTACTTC. This sequence encodes CASSSQGAGETQYF.

The V call is TRBV9, the J call TRBJ2-4; a weak D match, TRBD1 (6 bases). This CDR3 has 13 residues. V was clipped by 4 bases and J by 5 bases, with 10 bases between them. Germline values: CDR1 SGDLS, CDR2 YYNGEE. CDR3 in amino acids: CASSNRQENIQYF. CDR3 coding DNA: TGTGCCAGCAGCAACCGACAGGAAAACATTCAGTACTTC.